The present entry profiles one TCR beta chain with its context. Its cognate antigen is unknown. Data came from immunoSEQ multiplex PCR; TCRdb stores just in-frame clones and leaves some out. The top ten hold 0.27% of the sample, which has about 120,000 clones, about nine tenths seen once. V dropped 4 bases and J dropped 7; count of bases not matched to a gene: 4. Germline CDR1 reads SQVTM; CDR2 reads ANQGSEA. CDR3 size: 12 residues. This entry belongs to a study of OX40 agonist ivuxolimab in advanced cancers. Study-wide results and limits: Blood T cells, both CD4+ and CD8+, expanded clonally by week 6 at 0.1 to 3.0 mg/kg.

This clonotype was obtained from an adult with an advanced solid tumor such as melanoma, head and neck, liver or kidney cancer. The sequenced sample was CD4+ or CD8+ T cells sorted from blood, obtained in a trial of the OX40 agonist ivuxolimab. This sequence joins TRBV29-1 and TRBJ2-1, with 7 nucleotides matching TRBD2. The CDR3 sequence is CSVAGGFNEQFF. The CDR3 coding sequence is TGCAGCGTTGCCGGGGGGTTTAATGAGCAGTTCTTC.